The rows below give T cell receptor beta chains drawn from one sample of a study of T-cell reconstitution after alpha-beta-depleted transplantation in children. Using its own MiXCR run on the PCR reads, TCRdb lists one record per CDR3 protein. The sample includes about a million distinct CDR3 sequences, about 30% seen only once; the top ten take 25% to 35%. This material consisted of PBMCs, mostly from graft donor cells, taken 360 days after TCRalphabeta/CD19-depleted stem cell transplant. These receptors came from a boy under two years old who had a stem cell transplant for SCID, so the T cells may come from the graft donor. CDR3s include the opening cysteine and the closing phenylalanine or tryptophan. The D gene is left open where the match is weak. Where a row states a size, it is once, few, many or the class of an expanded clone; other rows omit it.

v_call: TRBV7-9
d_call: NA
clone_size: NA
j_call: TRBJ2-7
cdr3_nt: TGTGCCAGCAACTCTCCGGATTCCCGGTACGAGCAGTACTTC
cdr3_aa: CASNSPDSRYEQYF

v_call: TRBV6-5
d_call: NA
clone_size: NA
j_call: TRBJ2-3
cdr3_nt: TGTGCCAGCAGTTACTCCTTGAAGGCAGATACGCAGTATTTT
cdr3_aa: CASSYSLKADTQYF

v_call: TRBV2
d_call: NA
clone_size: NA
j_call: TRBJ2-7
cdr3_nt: TGTGCCAGCAATAGGGGGAGGTACGAGCAGTACTTC
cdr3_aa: CASNRGRYEQYF

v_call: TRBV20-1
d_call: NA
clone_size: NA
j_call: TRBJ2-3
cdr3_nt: TGCAGTGCTAGCCGGACGAGCACAGATACGCAGTATTTT
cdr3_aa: CSASRTSTDTQYF

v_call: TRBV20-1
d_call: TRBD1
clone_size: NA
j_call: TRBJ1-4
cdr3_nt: TGCAGTGCTAGCGACAAAAGACAGGGACCTAATGAAAAACTGTTTTTT
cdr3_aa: CSASDKRQGPNEKLFF

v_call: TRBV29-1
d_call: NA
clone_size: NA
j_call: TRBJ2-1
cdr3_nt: TGCAGCGCTGGGGGGGCGAGCTCCTACAATGAGCAGTTCTTC
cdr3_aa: CSAGGASSYNEQFF

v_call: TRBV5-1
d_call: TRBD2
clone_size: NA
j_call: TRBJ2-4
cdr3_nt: TGCGCCAGCAGCCGGGGGAGGGCGGACGGACAAAACATTCAGTACTTC
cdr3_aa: CASSRGRADGQNIQYF

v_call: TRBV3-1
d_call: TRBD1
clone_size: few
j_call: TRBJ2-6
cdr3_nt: TGTGCCAGCAGCACTACAGGGGGCGCCGGGGCCAACGTCCTGACTTTC
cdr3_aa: CASSTTGGAGANVLTF

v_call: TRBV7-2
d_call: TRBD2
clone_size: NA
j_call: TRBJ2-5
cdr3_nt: TGTGCCAGCAGCTTATCAGGGCGGGGGGGCTTAGAGACCCAGTACTTC
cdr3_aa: CASSLSGRGGLETQYF

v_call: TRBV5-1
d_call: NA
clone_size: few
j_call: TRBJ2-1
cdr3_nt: TGCGCCAGCAGCTTGGCCGGGATGGGGCCCGGAGGGGAGTACAATGAGCAGTTCTTC
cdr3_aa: CASSLAGMGPGGEYNEQFF

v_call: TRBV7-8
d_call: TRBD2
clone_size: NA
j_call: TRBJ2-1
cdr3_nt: TGTGCCAGCAGCTCCTGGGGACTAGCCCCCTACAATGAGCAGTTCTTC
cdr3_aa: CASSSWGLAPYNEQFF

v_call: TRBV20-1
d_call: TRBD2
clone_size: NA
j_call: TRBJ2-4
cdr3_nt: TGCAGTGCTAGACCTATCCCGAAAGGCGGGGGGCCAAGAAACATTCAGTACTTC
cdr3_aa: CSARPIPKGGGPRNIQYF

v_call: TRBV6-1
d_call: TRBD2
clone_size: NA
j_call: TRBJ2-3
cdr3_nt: TGTGCCAGCAGACCGGGACTACGCACAGATACGCAGTATTTT
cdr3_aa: CASRPGLRTDTQYF

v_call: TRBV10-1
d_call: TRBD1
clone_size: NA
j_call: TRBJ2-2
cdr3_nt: TGCGCCAGCAGCCGGGACAGGGGACCCGGGGAGCTGTTTTTT
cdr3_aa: CASSRDRGPGELFF

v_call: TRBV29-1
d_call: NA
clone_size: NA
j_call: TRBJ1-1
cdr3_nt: TGCAGCCCGGGGGGGGATATTAGGTTTCGGAGCACTGAAGCTTTCTTT
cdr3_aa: CSPGGDIRFRSTEAFF

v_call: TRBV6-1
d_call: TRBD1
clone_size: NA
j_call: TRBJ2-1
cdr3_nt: TGTGCCAGCAGCGAACCGGGACAGGGCTTCAATGAGCAGTTCTTC
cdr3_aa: CASSEPGQGFNEQFF

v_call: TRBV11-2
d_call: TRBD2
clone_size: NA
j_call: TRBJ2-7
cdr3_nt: TGTGCCAGCAGCCCCGGGAGGGACTTAACCTACTACGAGCAGTACTTC
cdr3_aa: CASSPGRDLTYYEQYF

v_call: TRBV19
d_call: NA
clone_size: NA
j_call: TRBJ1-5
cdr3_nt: TGTGCCAGTAGACCCTTGTCAGGGTGGAATCAGCCCCAGCATTTT
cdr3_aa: CASRPLSGWNQPQHF

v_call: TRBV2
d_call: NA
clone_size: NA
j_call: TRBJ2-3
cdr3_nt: TGTGCCAGCAGTGAGGGCAGGCTCACAGATACGCAGTATTTT
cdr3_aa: CASSEGRLTDTQYF

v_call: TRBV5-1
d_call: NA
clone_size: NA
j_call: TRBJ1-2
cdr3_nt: TGCGCCAGCAGCTTGGAAGGGGGGGATCACCTTAAGAGCCTTCTCTATGGCTACACCTTC
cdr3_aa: CASSLEGGDHLKSLLYGYTF

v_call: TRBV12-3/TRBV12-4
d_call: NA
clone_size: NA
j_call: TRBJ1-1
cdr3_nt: TGTGCCAGCAGTCCGCGGACAGCAGCGACTGAAGCTTTCTTT
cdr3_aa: CASSPRTAATEAFF

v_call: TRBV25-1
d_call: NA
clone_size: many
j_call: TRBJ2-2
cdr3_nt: TGTGCCAGCAGTGCCCGAGTTACCGGGGAGCTGTTTTTT
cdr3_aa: CASSARVTGELFF

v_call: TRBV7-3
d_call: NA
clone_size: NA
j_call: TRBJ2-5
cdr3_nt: TGTGCCAGCAGCTTAGGCTCCTCAGGCCCCGAGACCCAGTACTTC
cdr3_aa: CASSLGSSGPETQYF

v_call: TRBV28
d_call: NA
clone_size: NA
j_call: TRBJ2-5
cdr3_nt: TGTGCCAGCAGTTTGGTCTTGGGGCGACTCCAAGAGACCCAGTACTTC
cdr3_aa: CASSLVLGRLQETQYF

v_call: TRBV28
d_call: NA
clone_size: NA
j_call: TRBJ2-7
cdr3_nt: TGTGCCAGCAGCCTATACCGGGACACCTCCTACGAGCAGTACTTC
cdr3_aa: CASSLYRDTSYEQYF

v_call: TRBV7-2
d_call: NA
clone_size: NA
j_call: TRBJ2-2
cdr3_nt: TGTGCCAGCAGAATAAGGGCTCCTACCGGGGAGCTGTTTTTT
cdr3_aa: CASRIRAPTGELFF

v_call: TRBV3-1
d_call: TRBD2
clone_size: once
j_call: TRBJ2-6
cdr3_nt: TGTGCCAGCAGCCACCATTCCGCGGGGGGACCCTCTGGGGCCAACGTCCTGACTTTC
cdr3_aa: CASSHHSAGGPSGANVLTF

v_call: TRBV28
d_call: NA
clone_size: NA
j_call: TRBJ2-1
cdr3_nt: TGTGCCAGCAGTCCTCTTGAGCGGCCTTTGGGCAATGAGCAGTTCTTC
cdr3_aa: CASSPLERPLGNEQFF

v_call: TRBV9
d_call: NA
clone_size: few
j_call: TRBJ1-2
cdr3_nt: TGTGCCAGCAGCGTAGGAATAGGGGTTGGTTATGGCTACACCTTC
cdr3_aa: CASSVGIGVGYGYTF

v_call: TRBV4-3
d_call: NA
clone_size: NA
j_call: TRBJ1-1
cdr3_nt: TGCGCCAGCAGCCAAGATAGCGGGGAGGGCACTGAAGCTTTCTTT
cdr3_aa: CASSQDSGEGTEAFF

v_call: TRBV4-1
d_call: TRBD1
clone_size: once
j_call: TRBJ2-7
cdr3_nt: TGCGCCAGCAGCCACCGACAGGGGGACGAGCAGTACTTC
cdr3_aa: CASSHRQGDEQYF

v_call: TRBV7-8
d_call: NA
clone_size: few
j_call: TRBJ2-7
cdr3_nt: TGTGCCAGCAGCCAGTGGGCCGGCTACGAGCAGTACTTC
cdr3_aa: CASSQWAGYEQYF

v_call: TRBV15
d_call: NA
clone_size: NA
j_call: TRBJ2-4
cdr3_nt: TGTGCCACCAGCAGCGTTCTGATGGTGGACAGCCACCGAGTAGCCAAAAACATTCAGTACTTC
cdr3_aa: CATSSVLMVDSHRVAKNIQYF

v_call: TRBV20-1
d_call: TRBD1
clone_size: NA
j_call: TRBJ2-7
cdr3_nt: TGCAGTGCTAGAGATCGGGCCGGGACAGGGTTTAGGGAGCAGTACTTC
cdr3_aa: CSARDRAGTGFREQYF